Presented here are 3 T cell receptor beta chains from one specimen sequenced in a study of blood T cell repertoires in COVID-19 (dated by TCRdb to the early 2020s). The protocol used for the library was the immunoSEQ multiplex PCR assay. Sourced from immuneACCESS, this table was stored by TCRdb with only in-frame sequences that have V and J called. A share of the clones is absent; for the studies checked, an unresolved V gene accounts for under half, and the remainder has no known explanation. Within this sample are 250,000 to 350,000 clones, with 87% of them counted one time only. In total, the top ten clones hold 2% to 2.5% of the sample. Material for sequencing was peripheral blood. The receptors originated from a woman between 45 and 65 years old who had recovered from COVID-19.

The chain carries TRBV7-9 and TRBJ2-6; 8 positions agree with TRBD2. V was pared by 5 bases and J by 0 bases, with 6 bases of the junction left unmatched. Germline CDR1 SEHNR, CDR2 FQNEAQ (reference sequence). The CDR3 runs 17 residues. The CDR3 sequence is CASSPGGEGSGANVLTF. The CDR3 DNA follows: TGTGCCAGCAGCCCGGGGGGGGAGGGCTCTGGGGCCAACGTCCTGACTTTC.

This clone was recorded only once. The V and J genes are TRBV9 and TRBJ1-6, with 7 bases fitting TRBD1. Trimming cost V 2 bases and J 11 bases; bases outside gene matches: 10. From germline, CDR1 is SGDLS and CDR2 YYNGEE. This CDR3 has 15 amino acids. In DNA, the CDR3 is TGTGCCAGCAGCGTTTATCAGGGGGGTTTGGCACCCCTCCACTTT. Protein: CASSVYQGGLAPLHF.

J is TRBJ1-4 and V is TRBV7-9; TRBD1 matches 7 bases. The CDR3 is made up of 14 amino acids. Germline CDR1 reads SEHNR; CDR2 reads FQNEAQ (reference sequence). The ends lost 5 bases at V and 6 bases at J; junction bases unmatched: 6. The CDR3: CASSARDRDEKLFF. In DNA, the CDR3 is TGTGCCAGCAGCGCCCGGGACAGAGATGAAAAACTGTTTTTT.